Listed below are T cell receptor beta chains from one sample, sequenced in a study of cytomegalovirus exposure and HLA in healthy donors. Profiled with immunoSEQ multiplex PCR; TCRdb holds only in-frame clones, not every one. The sample lists roughly 180,000 clones; about 79% were seen once. Material for sequencing was PBMCs. The source of these receptors is a man aged 50-59 years in good health and CMV-seropositive. The CDR3 runs from the conserved cysteine through the conserved F or W. A D gene is named only where the DNA matches it firmly. Not all rows give a size; the values are once, few, many and, for expanded clones, a class.

.,TRBD1,TRBJ2-5,TRBV13,CASSLTGIETQYF,TGTGCCAGCAGCCTGACAGGGATAGAGACCCAGTACTTC
.,.,TRBJ2-2,TRBV19,CASSIHSLGNGELFF,TGTGCCAGTAGTATACATTCCCTCGGGAACGGGGAGCTGTTTTTT
.,.,TRBJ2-2,TRBV5-1,CASSLVSNPGELFF,TGCGCCAGCAGCTTGGTTTCTAATCCCGGGGAGCTGTTTTTT
few,.,TRBJ1-4,TRBV6-1,CATSPMDAGDEKLFF,TGTGCCACTTCCCCAATGGACGCCGGGGATGAAAAACTGTTTTTT
.,.,TRBJ1-2,TRBV9,CASSAGTSGYTF,TGTGCCAGCAGCGCGGGGACATCGGGCTACACCTTC
few,TRBD1,TRBJ1-2,TRBV7-9,CASSFRGLDYGYTF,TGTGCCAGCAGCTTCAGGGGGTTGGATTATGGCTACACCTTC
few,.,TRBJ1-5,TRBV15,CATSREADQPQHF,TGTGCCACCAGCAGAGAGGCTGATCAGCCCCAGCATTTT
.,.,TRBJ2-5,TRBV7-9,CASSPDRGAEYF,TGTGCCAGCAGCCCTGATCGGGGGGCGGAGTACTTC
.,TRBD1,TRBJ1-6,TRBV6-5,CASSPGQVKIHF,TGTGCCAGCAGCCCTGGACAGGTCAAAATTCACTTT
.,.,TRBJ1-4,TRBV27,CASSFTTGEKLFF,TGTGCCAGCAGTTTTACTACGGGGGAAAAACTGTTTTTT
.,.,TRBJ1-5,TRBV2,CASSGGLGQPQHF,TGTGCCAGCAGTGGTGGGCTGGGTCAGCCCCAGCATTTT
few,.,TRBJ2-1,TRBV7-2,CASRKSGQSNEQFF,TGTGCCAGCAGGAAAAGTGGGCAGTCCAATGAGCAGTTCTTC
.,.,TRBJ2-3,TRBV30,CAWSFGRTDTQYF,TGTGCCTGGAGTTTTGGGAGAACAGATACGCAGTATTTT
.,TRBD1,TRBJ2-3,TRBV7-9,CASSLGQGSTDTQYF,TGTGCCAGCAGCTTGGGACAGGGGAGCACAGATACGCAGTATTTT
once,.,TRBJ1-6,TRBV14,CASSQEAAGNAPLHF,TGTGCCAGCAGCCAAGAAGCGGCAGGAAACGCACCCCTCCACTTT
once,TRBD1,TRBJ2-5,TRBV9,CASSDGQGETQYF,TGTGCCAGCAGCGACGGACAGGGAGAGACCCAGTACTTC
.,TRBD1,TRBJ2-3,TRBV5-6,CASLGQGSDTQYF,TGTGCCAGTTTAGGACAGGGCTCAGATACGCAGTATTTT
once,TRBD2,TRBJ2-7,TRBV4-2,CASRASGRGYEQYF,TGTGCCAGCAGGGCTTCAGGGAGGGGTTACGAGCAGTACTTC
.,.,TRBJ2-7,TRBV6-5,CASRRGRGKSYEQYF,TGTGCCAGCAGACGGGGACGGGGGAAGTCCTACGAGCAGTACTTC
.,TRBD1,TRBJ2-2,TRBV19,CASNPGGLTGATRGTGELFF,TGTGCCAGTAACCCTGGGGGCTTAACAGGGGCCACCCGGGGCACCGGGGAGCTGTTTTTT
.,TRBD1,TRBJ1-2,TRBV4-3,CASSLGQYYGYTF,TGCGCCAGCAGCCTGGGACAGTACTATGGCTACACCTTC
.,TRBD1,TRBJ1-2,TRBV7-2,CASSLVRTGQHFYGYTF,TGTGCCAGCAGCTTAGTGCGGACGGGACAGCATTTCTATGGCTACACCTTC
once,.,TRBJ1-1,TRBV2,CASSERETRREAFF,TGTGCCAGTAGTGAAAGAGAGACTCGCCGTGAAGCTTTCTTT
once,.,TRBJ2-1,TRBV13,CASSLAPSPGKQFF,TGTGCCAGCAGCTTGGCCCCGTCTCCGGGTAAGCAGTTCTTC
.,.,TRBJ1-6,TRBV27,CASSLEGWQAGYNSPLHF,TGTGCCAGCAGTTTAGAGGGTTGGCAGGCGGGTTATAATTCACCCCTCCACTTT
few,.,TRBJ1-5,TRBV7-9,CASSPAVAQPQHF,TGTGCCAGCAGCCCAGCGGTGGCTCAGCCCCAGCATTTT
.,.,TRBJ1-1,TRBV12-5,CASGTEMNTEAFF,TGTGCTAGTGGTACCGAGATGAACACTGAAGCTTTCTTT
.,.,TRBJ2-1,TRBV30,CALSGSYNEQFF,TGTGCCTTGAGCGGCTCCTACAATGAGCAGTTCTTC
.,.,TRBJ1-6,TRBV7-6,CASSLGSGVNSPLHF,TGTGCCAGCAGCTTAGGATCGGGAGTTAATTCACCCCTCCACTTT
.,.,TRBJ1-6,TRBV20-1,CSAREAAPLHF,TGCAGTGCTAGAGAAGCTGCACCCCTCCACTTT
.,.,TRBJ2-3,TRBV7-2,CASSAQVGQGIDTQYF,TGTGCCAGCAGCGCGCAAGTGGGGCAGGGGATAGATACGCAGTATTTT
.,TRBD1,TRBJ2-7,TRBV5-1,CASSLTFTGGSYEQYF,TGCGCCAGCAGCCTTACTTTTACAGGGGGCTCCTACGAGCAGTACTTC
.,.,TRBJ1-4,TRBV28,CASNLHHGGRVEKLFF,TGTGCCAGCAACCTACACCACGGAGGAAGGGTAGAAAAACTGTTTTTT
.,.,TRBJ2-3,TRBV13,CATSRGIRSTDTQYF,TGTGCCACATCTAGGGGGATACGGAGCACAGATACGCAGTATTTT
.,TRBD1,TRBJ1-6,TRBV9,CASSGLGTGGNSPLHF,TGTGCCAGCAGCGGGCTAGGGACAGGGGGGAATTCACCCCTCCACTTT
.,.,TRBJ1-2,TRBV7-9,CASSLGGGYGYTF,TGTGCCAGCAGCTTAGGAGGGGGCTATGGCTACACCTTC
.,.,TRBJ1-2,TRBV4-1,CASSQVYGGNYGYTF,TGCGCCAGCAGCCAAGTGTACGGAGGGAACTATGGCTACACCTTC
.,.,TRBJ2-5,TRBV7-9,CASSRPAGDETQYF,TGTGCCAGCAGCAGACCGGCAGGGGACGAGACCCAGTACTTC
.,TRBD2,TRBJ2-1,TRBV5-1,CASSPGLAGGYNEQFF,TGCGCCAGCAGCCCGGGACTAGCGGGGGGCTACAATGAGCAGTTCTTC
.,TRBD1,TRBJ2-7,TRBV7-6,CASSLGLNYHGQALSYEQYF,TGTGCCAGCAGCTTAGGACTTAACTATCACGGACAGGCTCTCTCCTACGAGCAGTACTTC
.,.,TRBJ1-1,TRBV6-5,CASLYLRAFF,TGTGCCAGCCTATATCTTAGAGCTTTCTTT
.,.,TRBJ1-5,TRBV10-3,CAISESGQLVGGFNQPQHF,TGTGCCATCAGTGAGTCCGGACAGCTGGTAGGGGGTTTCAATCAGCCCCAGCATTTT
.,TRBD1,TRBJ1-3,TRBV6-6,CASSPDRGIGNTIYF,TGTGCCAGCAGTCCTGACAGGGGTATCGGGAACACCATATATTTT
.,.,TRBJ1-5,TRBV11-1,CASSFAGQPQHF,TGTGCCAGCAGCTTCGCGGGGCAGCCCCAGCATTTT
.,.,TRBJ1-6,TRBV7-2,CASSPKTGSYNSPLHF,TGTGCCAGCAGCCCGAAGACGGGCTCCTATAATTCACCCCTCCACTTT
.,.,TRBJ2-1,TRBV5-1,CASSRDRSSYNEQFF,TGCGCCAGCAGCCGAGACAGGAGCTCCTACAATGAGCAGTTCTTC
.,.,TRBJ2-1,TRBV10-3,CAIRGGGHQSSYNEQFF,TGTGCCATCAGGGGCGGGGGCCACCAGAGCTCCTACAATGAGCAGTTCTTC
few,.,TRBJ1-4,TRBV2,CATLKNRVGTNEKLFF,TGTGCCACCCTAAAAAACAGGGTAGGAACTAATGAAAAACTGTTTTTT
.,TRBD1,TRBJ1-5,TRBV6-5,CASSITGDQPQHF,TGTGCCAGCAGCATCACAGGGGATCAGCCCCAGCATTTT
.,.,TRBJ2-3,TRBV7-2,CASSFTLSTDTQYF,TGTGCCAGCAGCTTCACTCTTAGCACAGATACGCAGTATTTT
few,TRBD1,TRBJ1-1,TRBV6-6,CASSYSGQGEAFF,TGTGCCAGCAGTTACTCCGGACAGGGAGAAGCTTTCTTT
.,.,TRBJ2-1,TRBV19,CASSTPSLLSYNEQFF,TGTGCCAGTAGTACCCCCTCCCTTCTGTCCTACAATGAGCAGTTCTTC
.,.,TRBJ1-5,TRBV4-2,CASSRTENQPQHF,TGTGCCAGCAGCCGCACAGAAAATCAGCCCCAGCATTTT